This TCR beta chain was identified during a study of T cells after yellow fever vaccination. Whole-study context: Researchers used SMART-Seq v4 Ultra Low Input to prepare fractions that had low cell numbers.

This CDR3 is built from 14 residues. Germline V lookup: CDR1 SEHNR, CDR2 FQNEAQ (reference sequence). With 6 bases clipped from V and 7 bases from J, the junction kept 6 bases outside the gene matches. TCRdb re-called the 5' RACE reads with MiXCR, one entry per CDR3 protein. The sample yields 400,000 to 650,000 distinct CDR3 sequences, just over 20% seen once. Points from the study as a whole: By day 5 rather than day 15, the secondary response had peaked, though it was weaker. Re-detected after boosting: most primary clones, around 97% of CD4 and under 90% of CD8.

This clonotype has just a few counts. Antigen specificity is unknown. The sample consisted of PBMCs, taken about 21 days after the first yellow fever vaccination. This sequence was found in a man between 18 and 29 years old who received the YFV17D yellow fever vaccine. The chain links TRBV7-9 to TRBJ1-4, with 9 bases aligning to TRBD1. The CDR3 DNA sequence: TGTGCCAGCAGTCCTACAGGGGGCGGTGAAAAACTGTTTTTT. It specifies CASSPTGGGEKLFF. The full variable domain, completed using reference TRBV7-9 and TRBJ1-4, is DTGVSQNPRHKITKRGQNVTFRCDPISEHNRLYWYRQTLGQGPEFLTYFQNEAQLEKSRLLSDRFSAERPKGSFSTLEIQRTEQGDSAMYLCASSPTGGGEKLFFGSGTQLSVL.